The entry below describes one TCR beta chain. This sample is part of a study of identical twins. It was template switching that added a universal primer site, and there were unique molecular identifiers on the cDNA. TCRdb itself ran the 5' RACE reads through MiXCR, one entry per CDR3 protein. Of 1.5 million to 2 million distinct CDR3 sequences listed, around a third are singletons. The sequence derives from a newborn girl in good health. The sample taken for sequencing was cord blood.

CDR3 sequence reads: CSSIRQVPLGYTF. The DNA for the CDR3 is TGCAGTTCGATACGGCAGGTCCCCCTCGGCTACACCTTC. The genes are TRBV20-1 and TRBJ1-2; D gene uncertain. The CDR3 runs to 13 residues. The V and J ends lost 8 bases and 8 bases respectively, with 21 bases between them. CDR1 and CDR2 from the germline V gene are DFQATT and SNEGSKA (reference sequence).